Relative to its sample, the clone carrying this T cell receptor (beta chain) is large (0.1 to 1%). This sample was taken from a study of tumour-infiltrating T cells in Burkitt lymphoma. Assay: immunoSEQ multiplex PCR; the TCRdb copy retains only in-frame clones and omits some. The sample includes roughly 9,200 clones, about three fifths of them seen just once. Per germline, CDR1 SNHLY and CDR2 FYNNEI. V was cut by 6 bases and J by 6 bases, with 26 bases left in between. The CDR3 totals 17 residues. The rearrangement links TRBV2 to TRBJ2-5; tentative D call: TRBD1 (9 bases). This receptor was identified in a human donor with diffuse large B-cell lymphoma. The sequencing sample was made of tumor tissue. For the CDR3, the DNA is TGTGCCAGCAGGGAACGACAGGGGGGGACGGGAGGGAAGACCCAGTACTTC. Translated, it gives CASRERQGGTGGKTQYF.